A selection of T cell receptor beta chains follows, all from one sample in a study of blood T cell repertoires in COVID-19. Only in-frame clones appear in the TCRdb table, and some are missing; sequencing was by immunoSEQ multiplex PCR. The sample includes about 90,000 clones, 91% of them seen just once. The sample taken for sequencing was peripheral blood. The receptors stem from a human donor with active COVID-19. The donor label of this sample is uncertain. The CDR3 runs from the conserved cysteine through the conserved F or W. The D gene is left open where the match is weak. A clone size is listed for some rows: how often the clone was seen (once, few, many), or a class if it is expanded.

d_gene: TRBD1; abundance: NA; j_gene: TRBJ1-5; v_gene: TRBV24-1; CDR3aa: CATSEDRGDQPQHF; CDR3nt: TGTGCCACCAGTGAGGACAGGGGAGATCAGCCCCAGCATTTT
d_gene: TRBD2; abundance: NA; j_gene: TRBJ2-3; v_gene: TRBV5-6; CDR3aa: CASSLWLAGGRGTDTQYF; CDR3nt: TGTGCCAGCAGCTTGTGGCTAGCGGGGGGCCGGGGCACAGATACGCAGTATTTT
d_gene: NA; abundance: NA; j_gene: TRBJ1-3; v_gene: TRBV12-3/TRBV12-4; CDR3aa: CASSLRGRVHF; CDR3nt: TGTGCCAGCAGTTTAAGGGGCAGGGTACATTTT
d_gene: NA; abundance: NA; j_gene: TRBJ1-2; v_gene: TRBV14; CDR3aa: CASSQDHLPFRAYGYTF; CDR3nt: TGTGCCAGCAGCCAAGATCATTTACCGTTCCGCGCCTATGGCTACACCTTC
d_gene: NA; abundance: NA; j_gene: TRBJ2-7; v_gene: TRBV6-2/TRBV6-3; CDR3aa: CASSPRARSQYF; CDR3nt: TGTGCCAGCAGCCCCAGGGCTCGATCACAGTACTTC
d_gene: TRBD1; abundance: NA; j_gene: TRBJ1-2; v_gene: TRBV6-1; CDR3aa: CASSEEGTGDGYTF; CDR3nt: TGTGCCAGCAGTGAAGAAGGGACAGGGGATGGCTACACCTTC
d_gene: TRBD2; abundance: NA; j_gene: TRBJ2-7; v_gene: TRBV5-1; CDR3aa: CASSLGGGPGSSYEQYF; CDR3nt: TGCGCCAGCAGCTTAGGCGGGGGGCCGGGGAGCTCCTACGAGCAGTACTTC
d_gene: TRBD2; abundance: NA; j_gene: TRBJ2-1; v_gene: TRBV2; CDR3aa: CACCSGTSGGTSYNEQFF; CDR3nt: TGTGCCTGCTGTTCCGGGACTAGCGGGGGTACCTCCTACAATGAGCAGTTCTTC
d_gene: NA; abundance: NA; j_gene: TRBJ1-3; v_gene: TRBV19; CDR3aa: CASSIPGSGNTIYF; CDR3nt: TGTGCCAGTAGTATACCGGGGTCTGGAAACACCATATATTTT
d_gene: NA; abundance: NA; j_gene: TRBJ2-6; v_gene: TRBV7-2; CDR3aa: CASSQRSSGANVLTF; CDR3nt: TGTGCCAGCAGCCAACGGAGCTCTGGGGCCAACGTCCTGACTTTC
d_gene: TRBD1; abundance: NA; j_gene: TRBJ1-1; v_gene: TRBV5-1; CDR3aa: CASSPGTGVVGTEAFF; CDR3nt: TGCGCCAGCAGCCCCGGGACAGGGGTGGTTGGCACTGAAGCTTTCTTT
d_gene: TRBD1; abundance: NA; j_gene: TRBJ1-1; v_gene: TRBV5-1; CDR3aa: CASSMETGVGTEAFF; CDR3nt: TGCGCCAGCAGCATGGAGACAGGGGTTGGAACTGAAGCTTTCTTT
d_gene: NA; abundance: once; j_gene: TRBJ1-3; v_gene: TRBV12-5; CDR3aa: CASNNHSGNTIYF; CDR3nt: TGTGCTAGCAACAACCACTCTGGAAACACCATATATTTT